This T cell receptor (beta chain) was identified in a study of tumor-infiltrating lymphocytes in primary liver carcinoma. Study-wide context: Subjects consisted of male and female patients aged 30 to 69 years. Yields of productive TCRbeta reads ranged from roughly 3.5 to 7.13 million per sample and were similar across tissue types.

The junction had 9 bases not matched to a gene; V was cut back by 4 bases and J by 12 bases. CDR1 and CDR2 (germline): SQVTM, ANQGSEA. The CDR3 loop spans 14 amino acids. Bulk tissue was left unsorted, and RNA and DNA were co-extracted from about 20-30 mg of it. A constant-region primer served to make TCR beta cDNA from about 490 ng total RNA. ARM-PCR, slightly modified, supplied the TCR beta libraries through three nested multiplex PCR rounds. Researchers ran the first two PCR rounds for 10 cycles each with TRBV1-TRBV30 forward primers and a C-beta reverse primer. TCRdb fed the multiplex PCR reads into MiXCR, producing one record per CDR3 protein. The sample consists of around 100,000 distinct CDR3 sequences, approximately 70% of them appearing once.

The source of this sequence is a woman aged 55-69 years with primary liver carcinoma and hepatitis B virus infection. The sequencing sample was made of liver tumor tissue from sampling region 2. As to subset: tumor region T2, inferior pole. V gene TRBV29-1 combines with J gene TRBJ2-1; 13 bases agree with TRBD2. DNA of the CDR3: TGCAGCGTTGCAGGGACTAGCGGGAAGTACGTGCAGTTCTTC. Amino acids: CSVAGTSGKYVQFF.